The rows below give T cell receptor beta chains drawn from one sample of a study of T cell repertoires in cytomegalovirus infection. TCRdb re-called the reads through MiXCR, storing one row per CDR3 protein. The sample has about 770,000 distinct CDR3 sequences; roughly 29% are singletons. Their antigens remain unidentified. The source material was cultured CD8+ T cells from PBMCs, sampled from culture after CMV antigen stimulation. These receptors all stem from a human donor in good health (CMV status not recorded). Some clones in this sample may be carry-over from other donors' samples. Each CDR3 is given with its conserved first and last residue. D genes are given only for firm matches. Some rows have no size entry. The others give once, few or many, or a class for an expanded clone.

D gene: TRBD1
V gene: TRBV6-1
J gene: TRBJ2-7
clone size: -
CDR3 DNA: TGTGCCAGCAGAGGCGGTAGGACAGGGGGTTCCTACGAGCAGTACTTC
CDR3 protein: CASRGGRTGGSYEQYF

D gene: -
V gene: TRBV12-3/TRBV12-4
J gene: TRBJ2-1
clone size: -
CDR3 DNA: TGCGCCAGCAGTTTAAGGAGGGGAGAGCAGTTCTTC
CDR3 protein: CASSLRRGEQFF

D gene: -
V gene: TRBV27
J gene: TRBJ2-1
clone size: -
CDR3 DNA: TGTGCCAGCCAACAGGGGGGGGCTTACAATGAGCAGTTCTTC
CDR3 protein: CASQQGGAYNEQFF

D gene: -
V gene: TRBV7-6
J gene: TRBJ2-7
clone size: -
CDR3 DNA: TGTGCCAGCAGCCCACGACAGGATCGGTACGAGCAGTACTTC
CDR3 protein: CASSPRQDRYEQYF

D gene: -
V gene: TRBV12-3/TRBV12-4
J gene: TRBJ2-3
clone size: few
CDR3 DNA: TGTGCCAGCAGTTTGGCTTCGACAGCCTCCACAGATACGCAGTATTTT
CDR3 protein: CASSLASTASTDTQYF

D gene: -
V gene: TRBV5-5
J gene: TRBJ2-2
clone size: -
CDR3 DNA: TGTGCCACAACCGGGACCAAGAGGGAGCTGTTTTTT
CDR3 protein: CATTGTKRELFF

D gene: -
V gene: TRBV7-9
J gene: TRBJ2-1
clone size: few
CDR3 DNA: TGTGCCAGCAGCTCCCTAACTAGCAACTATGAGCAGTTCTTC
CDR3 protein: CASSSLTSNYEQFF

D gene: TRBD1
V gene: TRBV28
J gene: TRBJ1-5
clone size: few
CDR3 DNA: TGTGCCAGCAGTCCCCACAGGGGAAGCAATCAGCCCCAGCATTTT
CDR3 protein: CASSPHRGSNQPQHF

D gene: -
V gene: TRBV11-2
J gene: TRBJ1-1
clone size: few
CDR3 DNA: TGTGCCAGCAGCTTATGGTCCGCTCGGAGTAGGACTGAAGCTTTCTTT
CDR3 protein: CASSLWSARSRTEAFF

D gene: -
V gene: TRBV6-5
J gene: TRBJ2-5
clone size: -
CDR3 DNA: TGTGCCAGCAGTTCGGCCAGCAAGGTGGGAGAGACCCAGTACTTC
CDR3 protein: CASSSASKVGETQYF

D gene: -
V gene: TRBV2
J gene: TRBJ1-4
clone size: -
CDR3 DNA: TGTGCCAGCAGTGAAGAAGGGATATGGGATGAAAAACTGTTTTTT
CDR3 protein: CASSEEGIWDEKLFF

D gene: -
V gene: TRBV7-2
J gene: TRBJ2-3
clone size: many
CDR3 DNA: TGTGCCAGCAGCTTAGCCAAGAGCACAGATACGCAGTATTTT
CDR3 protein: CASSLAKSTDTQYF

D gene: -
V gene: TRBV27
J gene: TRBJ2-3
clone size: -
CDR3 DNA: TGTGCCAAGGAGGCAGGGGGGATACGCGAGTATTTT
CDR3 protein: CAKEAGGIREYF

D gene: -
V gene: TRBV11-2
J gene: TRBJ2-2
clone size: few
CDR3 DNA: TGTGCCAGCAGCCCCTGGAAGGGGATTAACACCGGGGAGCTGTTTTTT
CDR3 protein: CASSPWKGINTGELFF

D gene: -
V gene: TRBV10-1
J gene: TRBJ1-1
clone size: few
CDR3 DNA: TGCGCCAGCAGTGAAAAGGGAGGGAACACTGAAGCTTTCTTT
CDR3 protein: CASSEKGGNTEAFF

D gene: TRBD2
V gene: TRBV7-4
J gene: TRBJ2-1
clone size: -
CDR3 DNA: TGTGCCAGCAGCTTAGCGCCGCTAGCGGGGGGCCTTGAGCAGTTCTTC
CDR3 protein: CASSLAPLAGGLEQFF

D gene: TRBD1
V gene: TRBV7-9
J gene: TRBJ2-4
clone size: -
CDR3 DNA: TGTGCCAGCAGCGCAGACAGGGGATTAGCCAAAAACATTCAGTACTTC
CDR3 protein: CASSADRGLAKNIQYF

D gene: TRBD1
V gene: TRBV7-2
J gene: TRBJ2-2
clone size: many
CDR3 DNA: TGTGCCAGCAGCTTGAAGTTCTGGGACAGGGTGAACACCGGGGAGCTGTTTTTT
CDR3 protein: CASSLKFWDRVNTGELFF

D gene: -
V gene: TRBV27
J gene: TRBJ2-3
clone size: -
CDR3 DNA: TGTGCCAGCACGGGGGGCGGCACAGATACGCAGAATTTT
CDR3 protein: CASTGGGTDTQNF

D gene: -
V gene: TRBV7-8
J gene: TRBJ2-3
clone size: many
CDR3 DNA: TGTGCCAGCAGGGCAACACCCCGCACAGATACGCAGTATTTT
CDR3 protein: CASRATPRTDTQYF